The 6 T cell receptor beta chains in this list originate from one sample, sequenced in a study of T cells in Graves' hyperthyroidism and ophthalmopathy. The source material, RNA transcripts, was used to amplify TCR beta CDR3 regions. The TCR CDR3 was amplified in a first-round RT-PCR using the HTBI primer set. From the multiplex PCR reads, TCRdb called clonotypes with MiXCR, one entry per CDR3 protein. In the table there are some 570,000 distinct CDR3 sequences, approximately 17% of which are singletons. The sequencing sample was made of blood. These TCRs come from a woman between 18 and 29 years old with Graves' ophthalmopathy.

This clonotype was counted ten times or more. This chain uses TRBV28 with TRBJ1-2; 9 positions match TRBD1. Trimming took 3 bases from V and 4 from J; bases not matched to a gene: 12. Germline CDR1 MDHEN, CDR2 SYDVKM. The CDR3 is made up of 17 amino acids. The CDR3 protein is CASSLPGTGSYSYGYTF. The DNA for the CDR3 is TGTGCCAGCAGTTTGCCCGGGACAGGGTCTTACAGCTATGGCTACACCTTC.

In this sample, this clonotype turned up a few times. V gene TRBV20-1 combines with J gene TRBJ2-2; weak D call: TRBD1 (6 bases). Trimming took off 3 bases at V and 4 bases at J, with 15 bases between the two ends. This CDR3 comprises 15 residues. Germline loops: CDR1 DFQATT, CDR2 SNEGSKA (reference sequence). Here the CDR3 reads CSARPQGPGTGELFF. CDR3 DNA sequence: TGCAGTGCTAGGCCACAGGGTCCGGGCACCGGGGAGCTGTTTTTT.

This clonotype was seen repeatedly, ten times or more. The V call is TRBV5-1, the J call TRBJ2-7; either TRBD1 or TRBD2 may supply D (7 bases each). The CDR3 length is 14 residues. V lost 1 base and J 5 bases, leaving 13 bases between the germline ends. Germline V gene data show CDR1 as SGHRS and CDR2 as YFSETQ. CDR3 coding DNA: TGCGCCAGCAGCTTGACAGGGGAGGGGGACGAGCAGTACTTC. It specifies CASSLTGEGDEQYF.

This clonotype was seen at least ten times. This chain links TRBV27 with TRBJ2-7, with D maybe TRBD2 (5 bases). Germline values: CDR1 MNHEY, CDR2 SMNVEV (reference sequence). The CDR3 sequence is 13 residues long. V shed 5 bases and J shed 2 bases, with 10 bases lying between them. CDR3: CASSPLATYEQYF. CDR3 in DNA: TGTGCCAGCAGTCCTCTAGCCACCTACGAGCAGTACTTC.

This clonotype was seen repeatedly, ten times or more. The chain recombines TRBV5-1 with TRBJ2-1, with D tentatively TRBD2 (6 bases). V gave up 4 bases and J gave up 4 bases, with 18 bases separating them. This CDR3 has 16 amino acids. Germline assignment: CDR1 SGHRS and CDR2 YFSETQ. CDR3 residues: CASSVTGTRGYNEQFF. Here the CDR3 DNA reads TGCGCCAGCAGCGTTACCGGGACCCGGGGGTACAATGAGCAGTTCTTC.

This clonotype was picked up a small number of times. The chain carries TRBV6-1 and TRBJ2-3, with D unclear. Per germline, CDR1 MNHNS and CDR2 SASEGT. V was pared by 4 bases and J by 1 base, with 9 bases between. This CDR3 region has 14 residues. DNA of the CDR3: TGTGCCAGCAGTGTAGATTGGGGCACAGATACGCAGTATTTT. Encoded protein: CASSVDWGTDTQYF.